These 27 T cell receptor beta chains were all obtained from the same sample, sequenced in a study of blood T cell repertoires in COVID-19 (dated by TCRdb to the early 2020s). The library came from the immunoSEQ multiplex PCR assay. TCRdb took this table from immuneACCESS and kept in-frame rearrangements with V and J called. Such tables lack part of the clones; where checked against another copy, unresolved V genes explain under half of the gap, and the rest is unexplained. Recorded for this sample are nearly 70,000 clones; roughly 88% of them occurred a single time. The ten largest clones take up 5.5% to 7% of the sample. Sample: peripheral blood. The receptors stem from a woman in her sixties or seventies with acute or convalescent COVID-19.

The genes are TRBV12-3 or TRBV12-4 and TRBJ1-6; 8 nucleotides agree with TRBD1. The CDR3 loop spans 13 amino acids. Losses at the gene ends were 6 bases for V and 7 bases for J; bases not matched to a gene: 2. CDR3 amino acids: CASRTGANSPLHF. The CDR3 DNA reads as TGTGCCAGCAGGACAGGGGCAAATTCACCCCTCCACTTT.

This clone was observed a single time. The chain is built from TRBV6-5 and TRBJ2-7; TRBD2 aligns across 9 bases. Germline values: CDR1 MNHEY, CDR2 SVGAGI. Unmatched junction bases numbered 7, after V lost 5 bases and J lost 2 bases. The CDR3 totals 15 residues. CDR3 DNA: TGTGCCAGCAGTCTTAGCGGGGGTGCCCCCTACGAGCAGTACTTC. Protein product: CASSLSGGAPYEQYF.

The gene calls are TRBV5-5 and TRBJ2-7; perhaps TRBD2 as D (6 bases). The CDR3 sequence is 13 residues long. The ends were cut back, 2 bases at V and 2 bases at J, with 8 bases in the middle. Looked up from germline, CDR1 is SGHKS and CDR2 is YYEKEE (reference sequence). CDR3 region: CASSFPGAYEQYF. CDR3 nucleotide sequence: TGTGCCAGCAGCTTCCCGGGGGCCTACGAGCAGTACTTC.

This clone was seen only once. The J gene is TRBJ2-6, the V gene TRBV10-1, with 10 bases matching TRBD1. This CDR3 is built from 16 residues. The V gene end was trimmed by 4 bases and the J gene end by 12 bases; junction bases not matched to a gene: 12. Germline loops: CDR1 WNHNN, CDR2 SYGVQD (reference sequence). CDR3 loop: CASSVSRRDRGPVLTF. The CDR3 nucleotides are TGCGCCAGCAGTGTAAGCCGCCGGGACAGGGGACCCGTCCTGACTTTC.

This rearrangement joins TRBV5-1 to TRBJ1-1, with D perhaps TRBD1 (5 bases). CDR1 and CDR2 (germline): SGHRS, YFSETQ. The CDR3 runs to 14 residues. Trimming stripped 2 bases from V and 6 bases from J, with 14 bases between. CDR3 nucleotide sequence: TGCGCCAGCAGCTTAAGGGGCGAAGTGTCTGAAGCTTTCTTT. Its protein product is CASSLRGEVSEAFF. The whole variable domain, remainder taken from reference TRBV5-1 and TRBJ1-1, is KAGVTQTPRYLIKTRGQQVTLSCSPISGHRSVSWYQQTPGQGLQFLFEYFSETQRNKGNFPGRFSGRQFSNSRSEMNVSTLELGDSALYLCASSLRGEVSEAFFGQGTRLTVV.

This chain joins TRBV10-3 and TRBJ2-1; 7 nucleotides line up with TRBD2. CDR3 length equals 14 residues. V trimming: 7 bases; J trimming: 2 bases; junction bases outside the gene matches: 5. CDR1 is ENHRY, CDR2 SYGVKD, per germline. The CDR3 DNA follows: TGTGCCATCACCAGCGGGGCTACCTACAATGAGCAGTTCTTC. This sequence encodes CAITSGATYNEQFF.

This chain connects TRBV18 to TRBJ1-1, with D unclear. This CDR3 comprises 15 residues. CDR1 KGHSH and CDR2 LQKENI come from the germline V gene. Trimming removed 3 bases at V and 1 base at J, with 12 bases between. The CDR3 loop is CASSPARQPNTEAFF. The CDR3, as DNA: TGTGCCAGCTCACCTGCTAGGCAGCCGAACACTGAAGCTTTCTTT.

The V gene is TRBV19, the J gene TRBJ2-1, with D possibly TRBD2 on 6 matching bases. V lost 1 base and J 10 bases, leaving 14 bases between the germline ends. The CDR3 totals 14 residues. CDR1 LNHDA and CDR2 SQIVND come from the germline V gene (reference sequence). The CDR3 sequence is CASSIGGVWDEQFF. The CDR3 DNA sequence: TGTGCCAGTAGTATAGGGGGGGTTTGGGACGAGCAGTTCTTC.

The rearrangement links TRBV5-1 to TRBJ1-6, with TRBD1 matching 10 bases. Germline V gives CDR1 SGHRS, CDR2 YFSETQ. This CDR3 region has 15 residues. The J segment lost 12 bases and the V segment lost 0 bases, leaving 6 bases of the junction unmatched. For the CDR3, the DNA is TGCGCCAGCAGCTTGGAAGCGGGGACAGGGGAACCCCTCCACTTT. Protein sequence: CASSLEAGTGEPLHF. Drawing the rest from reference TRBV5-1 and TRBJ1-6, the complete variable domain is KAGVTQTPRYLIKTRGQQVTLSCSPISGHRSVSWYQQTPGQGLQFLFEYFSETQRNKGNFPGRFSGRQFSNSRSEMNVSTLELGDSALYLCASSLEAGTGEPLHFGNGTRLTVT.

The chain couples TRBV3-1 (or the pseudogene TRBV3-2) to TRBJ1-6; 7 nucleotides line up with TRBD1. Germline CDR1 LGHDT, CDR2 YNNKEL (reference sequence). The CDR3 loop spans 13 amino acids. Trimming cost V 4 bases and J 10 bases; bases outside gene matches: 4. The CDR3 DNA is TGTGCCAGCAGCCTCAGGGACAGCTCACCCCTCCACTTT. It yields the protein CASSLRDSSPLHF.

CDR3 residues: CASSRPSGSSYNEQFF. For the CDR3, the DNA is TGCGCCAGCAGCCGGCCGAGCGGGAGCTCCTACAATGAGCAGTTCTTC. The chain joins TRBV4-1 to TRBJ2-1; TRBD2 matches 8 bases. Germline lookup yields CDR1 MGHRA and CDR2 YSYEKL. With 4 bases clipped from V and 0 bases from J, the junction kept 5 bases outside the gene matches. The CDR3 extends over 16 amino acids.

This chain's CDR3 is CAWSRGFPGNTIYF. CDR3 nucleotides: TGTGCCTGGAGTAGAGGGTTTCCTGGAAACACCATATATTTT. This chain connects TRBV30 to TRBJ1-3, with D unresolved. Germline lookup yields CDR1 GTSNPN and CDR2 SVGIG (reference sequence). This CDR3 spans 14 amino acids. Trimming removed 2 bases from V and 2 bases from J, with 10 bases in between. Full variable domain (rest looked up from reference TRBV30 and TRBJ1-3): SQTIHQWPATLVQPVGSPLSLECTVEGTSNPNLYWYRQAAGRGLQLLFYSVGIGQISSEVPQNLSASRPQDRQFILSSKKLLLSDSGFYLCAWSRGFPGNTIYFGEGSWLTVV.

This clone has only a few counts. The chain couples TRBV7-9 to TRBJ1-1; no clear D gene. The V gene lost 5 bases and the J gene lost 0 bases, with 7 bases spanning the gap. CDR3 length: 13 amino acids. Germline values: CDR1 SEHNR, CDR2 FQNEAQ (reference sequence). The DNA for the CDR3 is TGTGCCAGCAGCCCTACAGTGAACACTGAAGCTTTCTTT. As protein: CASSPTVNTEAFF.

The rearrangement joins TRBV11-2 to TRBJ2-7; 7 nucleotides match TRBD2. The CDR3 runs 13 residues. The V segment lost 1 base and the J segment 4 bases; nucleotides outside the gene matches: 1. CDR1 is SGHAT, CDR2 FQNNGV, per germline. The CDR3 loop reads CASSLGEGYEQYF. Here the CDR3 DNA reads TGTGCCAGCAGCTTAGGGGAGGGATACGAGCAGTACTTC.

The V and J genes are TRBV9 and TRBJ1-6; D not resolved. CDR1 is SGDLS, CDR2 YYNGEE, per germline. Trimming took 0 bases from V and 6 from J, leaving 4 bases between them. The CDR3 is 13 residues long. The CDR3 DNA reads as TGTGCCAGCAGCGTAGGGGCTAATTCACCCCTCCACTTT. Protein product: CASSVGANSPLHF.

This clone was recorded once. CDR3 sequence: CASSGGTGRTNEKLFF. CDR3 in DNA: TGTGCCAGCAGCGGTGGAACAGGGCGTACTAATGAAAAACTGTTTTTT. V gene TRBV5-5 combines with J gene TRBJ1-4, with D possibly being TRBD1 (6 bases). This CDR3 spans 16 amino acids. With 4 bases removed from V and 2 bases from J, the gap between germline ends came to 15 bases. Germline V lookup: CDR1 SGHKS, CDR2 YYEKEE (reference sequence).

The chain links TRBV19 to TRBJ1-1; 8 bases line up with TRBD1. Germline lookup yields CDR1 LNHDA and CDR2 SQIVND (reference sequence). J lost 5 bases, V lost 4 bases, and 12 bases had no gene match. The CDR3 is made up of 16 amino acids. This CDR3 reads CASSTNKGGTGTEAFF. The CDR3 DNA follows: TGTGCCAGTAGTACAAACAAGGGTGGGACAGGAACTGAAGCTTTCTTT.

The chain combines TRBV19 with TRBJ1-5; 9 nucleotides line up with TRBD1. The ends lost 5 bases at V and 0 bases at J; junction bases unmatched: 11. The CDR3 sequence is 18 residues long. CDR1 is LNHDA, CDR2 SQIVND, per germline (reference sequence). The CDR3 coding sequence is TGTGCCAGTAGTCTCCGGGACAGGGTATCAAATAGCAATCAGCCCCAGCATTTT. Protein sequence: CASSLRDRVSNSNQPQHF.

V gene TRBV9 combines with J gene TRBJ2-3; 10 nucleotides align to TRBD1. This CDR3 is 14 amino acids long. Germline CDR1 reads SGDLS; CDR2 reads YYNGEE. Losses at the gene ends were 7 bases for V and 5 bases for J; bases not matched to a gene: 7. CDR3 protein: CASGPGQGIDTQYF. DNA for the CDR3: TGTGCCAGCGGCCCGGGACAGGGGATAGATACGCAGTATTTT.

This clone was counted once. This chain joins TRBV5-6 and TRBJ1-2, with TRBD1 matching over 10 bases. This CDR3 contains 15 residues. V shed 4 bases and J 1 base; nucleotides not matched to a gene: 4. CDR1 is SGHDT and CDR2 is YYEEEE in the germline V gene. The CDR3 sequence is CASSVDRGLNYGYTF. The DNA of the CDR3 is TGTGCCAGCAGCGTAGACAGGGGGCTTAACTATGGCTACACCTTC.

This chain connects TRBV6-1 to TRBJ1-1; weak D call: TRBD1 (6 bases). CDR1 and CDR2 from the germline V gene are MNHNS and SASEGT. CDR3 size: 12 residues. The V end was cut by 1 base, the J end by 7 bases, with 7 bases between. CDR3 amino acids: CASSEGDIEAFF. The CDR3 DNA follows: TGTGCCAGCAGTGAAGGGGACATTGAAGCTTTCTTT.

A remark on this clone: The same CDR3 also results from other DNA sequences found in this sample. The chain links TRBV28 to TRBJ1-1; D not resolved. The germline gives CDR1 MDHEN, CDR2 SYDVKM. V was shortened by 5 bases and J by 1 base, with 17 bases between the two germline ends. There are 16 residues in the CDR3. CDR3 bases: TGTGCCAGCAGTCCTACGGGTTCGGTCAGGAACACTGAAGCTTTCTTT. Translation: CASSPTGSVRNTEAFF.

This chain uses TRBV19 with TRBJ1-5; 7 nucleotides agree with TRBD1. The germline CDR1 and CDR2 sequences are LNHDA and SQIVND (reference sequence). The CDR3 totals 16 residues. The J segment lost 1 base and the V segment lost 5 bases, leaving 8 bases of the junction unmatched. The CDR3 loop is CASSLTGSTSNQPQHF. CDR3 nucleotides: TGTGCCAGTAGTTTGACAGGGAGCACGAGCAATCAGCCCCAGCATTTT. Full variable domain (missing parts from reference TRBV19 and TRBJ1-5): DGGITQSPKYLFRKEGQNVTLSCEQNLNHDAMYWYRQDPGQGLRLIYYSQIVNDFQKGDIAEGYSVSREKKESFPLTVTSAQKNPTAFYLCASSLTGSTSNQPQHFGDGTRLSIL.

The gene calls are TRBV24-1 and TRBJ2-6; the match to TRBD1 covers 8 bases. V shed 4 bases, J shed 2 bases, and the junction held 12 bases outside the gene matches. CDR1 and CDR2 from the germline V gene are KGHDR and SFDVKD. This CDR3 contains 19 residues. CDR3 DNA: TGTGCCACCAGTGAGCCCCCCGGACAGGGCCAACCTGGGGCCAACGTCCTGACTTTC. It translates to CATSEPPGQGQPGANVLTF.

This chain links TRBV5-1 with TRBJ1-3; 8 positions agree with TRBD1. The CDR3 consists of 17 residues. Trimming took 3 bases from V and 4 from J; bases not matched to a gene: 12. CDR1 is SGHRS and CDR2 is YFSETQ in the germline V gene. DNA for the CDR3: TGCGCCAGCAGCTATTATTCGGCAGGGGGCTACGGAAACACCATATATTTT. Protein sequence: CASSYYSAGGYGNTIYF.

The chain links TRBV7-2 to TRBJ2-1; D unresolved. CDR3 length: 16 residues. The germline V gene encodes CDR1 SGHTA and CDR2 FQGNSA. The V end lost 1 base, the J end lost 1 base, and 11 bases lay between the germline ends. The CDR3 sequence is CASSLGGPSSYNEQFF. The CDR3 DNA follows: TGTGCCAGCAGCTTAGGAGGCCCCTCGTCCTACAATGAGCAGTTCTTC.

The chain couples TRBV6-5 to TRBJ2-2; no firm D call. From germline, CDR1 is MNHEY and CDR2 SVGAGI. The CDR3 runs 13 residues. Trimming took 10 bases from V and 7 from J, leaving 16 bases between them. The CDR3 loop reads CATRLYQDGELFF. The DNA of the CDR3 is TGTGCCACCCGCCTCTACCAAGACGGGGAGCTGTTTTTT.